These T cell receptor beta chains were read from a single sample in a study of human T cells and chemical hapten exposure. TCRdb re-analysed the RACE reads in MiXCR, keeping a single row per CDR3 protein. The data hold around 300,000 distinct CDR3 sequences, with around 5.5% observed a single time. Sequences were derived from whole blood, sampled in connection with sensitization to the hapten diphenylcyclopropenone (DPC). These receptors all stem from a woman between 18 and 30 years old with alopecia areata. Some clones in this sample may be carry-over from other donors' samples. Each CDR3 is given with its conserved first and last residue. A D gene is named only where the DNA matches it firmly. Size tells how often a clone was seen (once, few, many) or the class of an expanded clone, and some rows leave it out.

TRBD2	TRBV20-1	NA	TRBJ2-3	CSASVPSGGVEADTQYF	TGCAGTGCTAGCGTCCCTAGCGGGGGGGTAGAAGCAGATACGCAGTATTTT
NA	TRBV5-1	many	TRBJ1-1	CASSLVGTEAFF	TGTGCCAGCAGCTTGGTAGGTACCGAAGCTTTCTTT
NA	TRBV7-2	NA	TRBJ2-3	CASSLVSRGGTDTQYF	TGTGCCAGCAGCTTAGTCTCTAGGGGGGGCACAGATACGCAGTATTTT
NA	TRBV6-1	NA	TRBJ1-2	CASRMSGATFYGYTF	TGTGCCAGCAGGATGTCGGGGGCAACCTTTTATGGCTACACCTTC
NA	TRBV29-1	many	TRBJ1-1	CSVGDSLNTEAFF	TGCAGCGTTGGAGACAGCTTGAACACTGAAGCTTTCTTT
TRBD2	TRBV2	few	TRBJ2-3	CASSAERGPTDTQYF	TGTGCCAGCAGTGCGGAGCGGGGCCCCACAGATACGCAGTATTTT
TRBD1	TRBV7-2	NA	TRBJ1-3	CASSRDRGEGNTIYF	TGTGCCAGCAGCCGAGACAGGGGAGAAGGAAACACCATATATTTT
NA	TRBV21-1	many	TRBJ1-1	CASLYRGTEAFF	TGTGCCAGCCTTTACAGGGGAACTGAAGCTTTCTTT
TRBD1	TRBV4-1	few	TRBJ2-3	CASSQGTGVEPDTQYF	TGCGCCAGCAGCCAAGGGACAGGGGTCGAACCAGATACGCAGTATTTT
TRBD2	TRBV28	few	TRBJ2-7	CASSLGASGDHEQYF	TGTGCCAGCAGTCTAGGGGCTAGCGGTGACCACGAGCAGTACTTC
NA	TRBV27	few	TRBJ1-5	CASSDNPASFNQPQHF	TGTGCCAGCAGCGATAACCCAGCAAGCTTCAATCAGCCCCAGCATTTT
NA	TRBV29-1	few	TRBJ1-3	CSVQDSGNTIYF	TGCAGTGTTCAAGACTCTGGAAACACCATATATTTT
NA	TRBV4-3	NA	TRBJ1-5	CASSQVLWERQPQHF	TGCGCCAGCAGCCAAGTCCTTTGGGAGAGGCAGCCCCAGCATTTT
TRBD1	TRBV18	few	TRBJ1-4	CASSPGTADLKLFF	TGTGCCAGCTCACCTGGGACAGCCGATCTAAAACTGTTTTTT
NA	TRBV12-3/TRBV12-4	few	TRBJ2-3	CASKSQTATDTQYF	TGTGCCAGCAAGTCCCAAACCGCCACAGATACGCAGTATTTT
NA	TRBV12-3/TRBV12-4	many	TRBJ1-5	CASSPLLGSNQPQHF	TGTGCCAGCAGTCCCCTACTGGGTAGCAATCAGCCCCAGCATTTT
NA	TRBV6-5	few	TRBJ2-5	CASSYSNRFGTQYF	TGTGCCAGCAGTTACTCGAACAGGTTTGGGACCCAGTACTTC
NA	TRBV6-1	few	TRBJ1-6	CASSDTIPPNSPLHF	TGTGCCAGCAGTGACACGATCCCGCCCAATTCACCCCTCCACTTT
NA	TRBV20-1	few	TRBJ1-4	CSASSAETGNEKLFF	TGCAGTGCTAGTTCAGCCGAGACGGGGAATGAAAAACTGTTTTTT
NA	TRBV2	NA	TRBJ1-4	CASSKGGNEKLFF	TGTGCCAGCAGTAAGGGGGGAAACGAAAAACTGTTTTTT
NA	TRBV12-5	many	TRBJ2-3	CASGLRGARTDTQYF	TGTGCTAGTGGTTTGAGAGGGGCCCGCACAGATACGCAGTATTTT
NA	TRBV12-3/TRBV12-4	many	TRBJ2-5	CASSLAPIETQYF	TGTGCCAGCAGTTTAGCCCCCATTGAGACCCAGTACTTC
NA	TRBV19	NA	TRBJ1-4	CASSNAGGAPNEKLFF	TGTGCCAGTAGTAATGCTGGGGGGGCGCCTAATGAAAAACTGTTTTTT
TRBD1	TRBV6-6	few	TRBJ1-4	CASNPGQGARGSEKLFF	TGTGCCAGCAACCCGGGACAGGGGGCCCGGGGGAGTGAAAAACTGTTTTTT
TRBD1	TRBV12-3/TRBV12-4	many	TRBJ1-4	CASSAGTGEKLFF	TGTGCCAGCAGTGCAGGGACAGGCGAAAAACTGTTTTTT
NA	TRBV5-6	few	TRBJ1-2	CASSLWYGGDSNYGYTF	TGTGCCAGCAGCTTGTGGTACGGTGGGGATTCTAACTATGGCTACACCTTC
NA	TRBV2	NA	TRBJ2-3	CASSEGQGWHTQYF	TGTGCCAGCAGTGAAGGGCAGGGTTGGCATACGCAGTATTTT
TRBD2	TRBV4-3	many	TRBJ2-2	CASSQEVELAGGPSGELFF	TGCGCCAGCAGCCAAGAGGTTGAACTAGCGGGGGGGCCTAGCGGGGAGCTGTTTTTT
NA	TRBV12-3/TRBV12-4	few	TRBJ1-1	CASSLQGGNEAFF	TGTGCCAGCAGTTTACAAGGGGGGAATGAAGCTTTCTTT
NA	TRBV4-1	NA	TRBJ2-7	CASSPRLVLSYEQYF	TGCGCCAGCAGCCCACGACTAGTCCTCTCCTACGAGCAGTACTTC
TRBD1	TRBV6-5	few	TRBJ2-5	CASSSGTAEETQYF	TGTGCCAGCAGTTCTGGGACAGCAGAAGAGACCCAGTACTTC
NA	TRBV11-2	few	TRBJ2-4	CASSVADRGRYF	TGTGCCAGCAGCGTAGCTGACCGCGGGCGGTACTTC
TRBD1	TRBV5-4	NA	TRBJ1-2	CASSLPGGQYGYTF	TGTGCCAGCAGCTTACCAGGGGGCCAGTATGGCTACACCTTC
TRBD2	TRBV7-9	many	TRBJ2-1	CASSPSGTNYNEQFF	TGTGCCAGCAGCCCCTCCGGGACTAATTACAATGAGCAGTTCTTC
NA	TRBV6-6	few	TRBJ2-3	CASSYQATVSTDTQYF	TGTGCCAGCAGTTACCAGGCAACAGTTAGCACAGATACGCAGTATTTT
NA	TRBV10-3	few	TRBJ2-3	CAISESEPTDTQYF	TGTGCCATCAGTGAGTCGGAGCCCACAGATACGCAGTATTTT
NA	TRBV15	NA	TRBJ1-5	CATSSQQVSNQPQHF	TGTGCCACCAGCAGTCAGCAGGTTAGCAATCAGCCCCAGCATTTT
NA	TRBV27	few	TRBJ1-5	CASSLSGDGDYSNQPQHF	TGTGCCAGCAGTTTATCCGGTGACGGGGATTATAGCAATCAGCCCCAGCATTTT
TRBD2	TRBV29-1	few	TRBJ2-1	CSATASGHNEQFF	TGCAGTGCCACGGCTAGCGGCCACAATGAGCAGTTCTTC
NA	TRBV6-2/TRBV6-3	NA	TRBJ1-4	CASSPPEDEKLFF	TGTGCCAGCAGTCCCCCGGAGGATGAAAAACTGTTTTTT
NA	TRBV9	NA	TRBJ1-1	CASSVGPENTEAFF	TGTGCCAGCAGCGTAGGACCGGAGAACACTGAAGCTTTCTTT
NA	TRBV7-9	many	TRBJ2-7	CASSLRDEQYF	TGTGCCAGCAGCTTGAGGGACGAGCAGTACTTC
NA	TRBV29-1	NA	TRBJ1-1	CSVEEGGDTEAFF	TGCAGCGTTGAAGAGGGGGGCGACACTGAAGCTTTCTTT
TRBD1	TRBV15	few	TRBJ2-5	CATSREGTVQETQYF	TGTGCCACCAGCAGAGAGGGGACAGTCCAAGAGACCCAGTACTTC
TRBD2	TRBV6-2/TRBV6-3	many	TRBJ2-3	CASSHSGGATDTQYF	TGTGCCAGCAGTCATAGCGGGGGGGCCACAGATACGCAGTATTTT
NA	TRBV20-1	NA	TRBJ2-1	CSAQSNEQFF	TGCAGTGCCCAAAGCAATGAGCAGTTCTTC